These T cell receptor beta chains were read from a single sample in a study of shared clonotypes between healthy human individuals. Repertoires were generated with immunoSEQ multiplex PCR, while TCRdb's copy carries only in-frame clones and drops some. The sample records about 1 million clones, about 75% being singletons. The sequenced sample was memory CD4+ T cells sorted from blood. These receptors were collected from a man aged 18 to 30 in good health. Each CDR3 is given with its conserved first and last residue. The D gene is left open where the match is weak. A clone size is listed for some rows: how often the clone was seen (once, few, many), or a class if it is expanded.

d_call,v_call,j_call,clone_size,cdr3_aa,cdr3_nt
TRBD1,TRBV7-2,TRBJ1-1,NA,CASSLQGARTEAFF,TGTGCCAGCAGCTTGCAGGGGGCTCGGACTGAAGCTTTCTTT
TRBD1,TRBV11-2,TRBJ2-2,NA,CASSLGDRYGGELFF,TGTGCCAGCAGCTTAGGGGACAGATATGGCGGGGAGCTGTTTTTT
NA,TRBV6-1,TRBJ2-7,NA,CASSEAGRFVYEQYF,TGTGCCAGCAGTGAAGCAGGTAGATTCGTCTACGAGCAGTACTTC
TRBD2,TRBV2,TRBJ2-7,NA,CASSPGVAGVYEQYF,TGTGCCAGCAGTCCCGGGGTAGCGGGGGTTTACGAGCAGTACTTC
NA,TRBV5-1,TRBJ1-3,NA,CASSTGSGNTIYF,TGCGCCAGCTCCACGGGGTCTGGAAACACCATATATTTT
TRBD1,TRBV13,TRBJ1-2,NA,CASSIRDRVNYGYTF,TGTGCCAGCAGCATCCGGGACAGGGTTAACTATGGCTACACCTTC
NA,TRBV18,TRBJ1-6,few,CASSSSRGGTSSPLHF,TGTGCCAGCTCGTCTTCAAGAGGGGGGACGAGTTCACCCCTCCACTTT
TRBD1,TRBV2,TRBJ1-2,NA,CASILEGAAYGYTF,TGTGCCAGCATCCTCGAGGGGGCGGCCTACGGCTACACCTTC
NA,TRBV6-6,TRBJ2-3,NA,CASSYSKGTDTQYF,TGTGCCAGCAGTTACTCGAAGGGGACAGATACGCAGTATTTT
NA,TRBV6-6,TRBJ1-4,many,CASSYGGEVGTFLFF,TGTGCCAGCAGTTACGGTGGGGAAGTAGGGACGTTCCTGTTTTTT
TRBD2,TRBV7-2,TRBJ2-2,NA,CASSLGLAGAGGELFF,TGTGCCAGCAGCCTCGGACTAGCGGGAGCTGGCGGGGAGCTGTTTTTT
TRBD1,TRBV5-6,TRBJ1-3,NA,CASSSRDRISSGNTIYF,TGTGCCAGCAGCTCCCGGGACAGGATTAGCTCTGGAAACACCATATATTTT
TRBD1,TRBV28,TRBJ1-1,few,CATYRGQAFF,TGTGCCACCTACAGGGGGCAAGCTTTCTTT
NA,TRBV4-3,TRBJ2-2,NA,CASSQTRTYGELFF,TGCGCCAGCAGCCAAACCCGGACCTACGGGGAGCTGTTTTTT
NA,TRBV5-5,TRBJ2-7,NA,CASSLGQGTGEQYF,TGTGCCAGCAGCTTGGGGCAGGGCACTGGCGAGCAGTACTTC
TRBD1,TRBV7-9,TRBJ2-7,few,CASSPGTGKRYEQYF,TGTGCCAGCAGCCCCGGGACAGGGAAACGCTACGAGCAGTACTTC
NA,TRBV10-3,TRBJ2-3,NA,CATRESAIGTDTQYF,TGTGCCACCAGGGAAAGCGCAATCGGCACAGATACGCAGTATTTT
NA,TRBV21-1,TRBJ1-5,NA,CASSKDESGQPQHF,TGTGCCAGCAGCAAAGACGAGAGCGGACAGCCCCAGCATTTT
TRBD2,TRBV27,TRBJ2-7,NA,CASSLYTPDGGGLPYEQYF,TGTGCCAGCAGTTTATATACCCCCGACGGCGGGGGGCTCCCCTACGAGCAGTACTTC
NA,TRBV5-5,TRBJ1-5,NA,CASSLAPNSNQPQHF,TGTGCCAGCAGCTTGGCCCCTAATAGCAATCAGCCCCAGCATTTT
TRBD2,TRBV9,TRBJ2-2,NA,CASSVGTSGASTGELFF,TGTGCCAGCAGCGTAGGGACTAGCGGGGCTTCCACCGGGGAGCTGTTTTTT
NA,TRBV28,TRBJ1-1,NA,CASSLPRVNTEAFF,TGTGCCAGCAGTTTACCGCGGGTGAACACTGAAGCTTTCTTT
TRBD2,TRBV29-1,TRBJ2-7,NA,CSVEHGRLGEQYF,TGCAGCGTTGAACACGGGAGGTTAGGGGAGCAGTACTTC
NA,TRBV15,TRBJ1-2,NA,CATSRDAGVGRYTF,TGTGCCACCAGCAGAGATGCAGGGGTCGGACGCTACACCTTC
NA,TRBV10-3,TRBJ1-6,NA,CAISDGQAVYNSPLHF,TGTGCCATCAGTGACGGGCAGGCGGTCTATAATTCACCCCTCCACTTT
NA,TRBV4-1,TRBJ2-7,NA,CASSQLTASYEQYF,TGCGCCAGCAGCCAATTAACAGCGTCCTACGAGCAGTACTTC
NA,TRBV29-1,TRBJ2-1,NA,CSILKRGRYNEQFF,TGCAGCATCCTAAAGAGGGGTCGCTACAATGAGCAGTTCTTC
TRBD1,TRBV5-6,TRBJ2-3,once,CASSEDGTASTDTQYF,TGTGCCAGCAGCGAGGACGGGACAGCTAGCACAGATACGCAGTATTTT
NA,TRBV18,TRBJ2-5,NA,CASSPGQESRTQYF,TGTGCCAGCTCACCAGGGCAGGAATCCCGGACCCAGTACTTC
NA,TRBV10-1,TRBJ2-7,NA,CASPPVRGPGSEEQYF,TGCGCCAGCCCCCCAGTCCGCGGTCCGGGGTCTGAAGAGCAGTACTTC
TRBD2,TRBV5-1,TRBJ2-3,NA,CASRQGLVTDTQYF,TGCGCCAGCAGACAAGGACTAGTCACAGATACGCAGTATTTT
NA,TRBV7-2,TRBJ2-5,NA,CASSLVGSGRETQYF,TGTGCCAGCAGCTTAGTGGGGAGTGGGCGGGAGACCCAGTACTTC
TRBD1,TRBV28,TRBJ2-7,few,CASSSSTETGGTYEQYF,TGTGCCAGCAGTTCCTCCACCGAGACAGGGGGTACCTACGAGCAGTACTTC
NA,TRBV27,TRBJ2-1,NA,CASSLGGNRPGANNEQFF,TGTGCCAGCAGTTTAGGAGGGAATCGACCCGGGGCTAACAATGAGCAGTTCTTC
TRBD2,TRBV14,TRBJ2-7,NA,CASSRLAGLGSYEQYF,TGTGCCAGCAGCCGACTAGCGGGATTGGGCTCCTACGAGCAGTACTTC
TRBD1,TRBV19,TRBJ1-5,NA,CASSPKDRGNSNQPQHF,TGTGCCAGTAGTCCCAAGGACAGGGGTAATAGCAATCAGCCCCAGCATTTT
NA,TRBV18,TRBJ1-2,NA,CASSPASQANYGYTF,TGTGCCAGCTCACCGGCCTCCCAGGCAAACTATGGCTACACCTTC
NA,TRBV30,TRBJ1-2,few,CAWSVQVGYTF,TGTGCCTGGAGTGTACAAGTAGGCTACACCTTC
TRBD1,TRBV11-2,TRBJ2-2,NA,CASRLGTAPGELFF,TGTGCCAGCAGGCTTGGGACAGCACCCGGGGAGCTGTTTTTT
NA,TRBV7-9,TRBJ2-1,NA,CASSGLIAGFLHEQFF,TGTGCCAGCAGCGGACTGATTGCGGGGTTTTTGCATGAGCAGTTCTTC
NA,TRBV6-6,TRBJ2-7,NA,CASSLPTESYEQYF,TGTGCCAGCAGCCTCCCGACCGAGTCCTACGAGCAGTACTTC
NA,TRBV4-1,TRBJ1-2,NA,CASSQDKGWGYTF,TGCGCCAGCAGCCAAGATAAGGGTTGGGGCTACACCTTC
TRBD1,TRBV18,TRBJ2-1,NA,CASSPSLDRDHEQFF,TGTGCCAGCTCGCCCAGTTTAGACAGGGACCATGAGCAGTTCTTC
NA,TRBV30,TRBJ2-3,NA,CALEQAADTQYF,TGTGCCCTGGAACAGGCCGCAGATACGCAGTATTTT
NA,TRBV11-3,TRBJ1-5,NA,CALRRQPQHF,TGTGCCCTCAGGCGGCAGCCCCAGCATTTT
TRBD2,TRBV6-1,TRBJ2-7,few,CASSEAPGGLEQYF,TGTGCCAGCAGTGAAGCGCCGGGAGGGCTCGAGCAGTACTTC
NA,TRBV27,TRBJ2-1,once,CASSLYRKGLYNEQFF,TGTGCCAGCAGTTTATACCGTAAGGGGTTGTACAATGAGCAGTTCTTC
TRBD1,TRBV28,TRBJ1-5,NA,CASSLEDRAHQPQHF,TGTGCCAGCAGTTTAGAGGACAGGGCTCATCAGCCCCAGCATTTT
NA,TRBV21-1,TRBJ2-7,NA,CASSPTGLAHYEQYF,TGTGCCAGCAGCCCCACGGGCCTAGCCCACTACGAGCAGTACTTC
TRBD1,TRBV7-6,TRBJ2-2,NA,CASSLKGGLPNTGELFF,TGTGCCAGCAGCTTAAAAGGGGGCTTGCCGAACACCGGGGAGCTGTTTTTT
NA,TRBV5-1,TRBJ2-7,NA,CASSLSGSSYEQYF,TGCGCCAGCAGCTTGAGTGGGAGCTCCTACGAGCAGTACTTC
NA,TRBV6-5,TRBJ2-3,NA,CASSYSAGGTDTQYF,TGTGCCAGCAGTTACTCGGCAGGGGGCACAGATACGCAGTATTTT
TRBD1,TRBV11-2,TRBJ2-7,NA,CASSPRQGAYEQYF,TGTGCCAGCAGCCCCCGACAGGGGGCTTACGAGCAGTACTTC
TRBD2,TRBV6-5,TRBJ2-7,NA,CASRPGLAGGKQYF,TGTGCCAGCAGACCTGGACTAGCGGGAGGAAAGCAGTACTTC
NA,TRBV27,TRBJ1-6,few,CASSTTGGSPLHF,TGTGCCAGCAGTACGACGGGAGGCTCACCCCTCCACTTT
NA,TRBV5-4,TRBJ2-5,NA,CASSWGISKYKEDGTQYF,TGTGCCAGCAGCTGGGGGATTTCAAAATATAAAGAAGATGGGACCCAGTACTTC
NA,TRBV7-2,TRBJ2-3,NA,CASSPPAGTQYF,TGTGCCAGCAGCCCCCCAGCTGGTACGCAGTATTTT